The 9 T cell receptor beta chains below all came from one sample that was sequenced in a study of OX40 agonist ivuxolimab in advanced cancers. Only in-frame clones appear in the TCRdb table, and some are missing; sequencing was by immunoSEQ multiplex PCR. The data contain 80,000 to 100,000 clones, roughly 91% of them seen just once; the ten biggest clones take up 0.31%. Source: CD4+ or CD8+ T cells sorted from blood, taken in a trial of the OX40 agonist ivuxolimab. These receptors were obtained from an adult with an advanced solid tumor such as melanoma, head and neck, liver or kidney cancer.

The CDR3 nucleotides are TGTGCCAGTAGTTCCCTGGGCGGGGGGTCCACAGATACGCAGTATTTT. Its translation: CASSSLGGGSTDTQYF. The chain employs TRBV19 and TRBJ2-3; 8 bases match TRBD2. The germline V gene has CDR1 LNHDA and CDR2 SQIVND (reference sequence). This CDR3 spans 16 amino acids. V was clipped by 5 bases and J by 2 bases; unmatched bases: 9.

The gene calls are TRBV7-2 and TRBJ1-2; 10 positions agree with TRBD1. Germline lookup yields CDR1 SGHTA and CDR2 FQGNSA. The CDR3 is 14 amino acids. Trimming cost V 1 base and J 7 bases; bases outside gene matches: 3. The CDR3 sequence is CASSLGDRGSGYTF. The CDR3 DNA reads as TGTGCCAGCAGCTTAGGGGACAGGGGAAGTGGCTACACCTTC. The complete variable domain, with remaining parts taken from reference TRBV7-2 and TRBJ1-2, reads GAGVSQSPSNKVTEKGKDVELRCDPISGHTALYWYRQSLGQGLEFLIYFQGNSAPDKSGLPSDRFSAERTGGSVSTLTIQRTQQEDSAVYLCASSLGDRGSGYTFGSGTRLTVV.

V is TRBV5-4 and J is TRBJ1-1, with a weak D call TRBD1 (6 bases). The CDR3 has 14 amino acids. From germline, CDR1 is SGHNT and CDR2 YYREEE (reference sequence). Deletions cut 0 bases from V and 4 bases from J, with 10 bases between. The DNA for the CDR3 is TGTGCCAGCAGCTTGGCAGGGGTGAGCACTGAAGCTTTCTTT. This sequence encodes CASSLAGVSTEAFF.

V and J are TRBV2 and TRBJ2-7, with 8 bases fitting TRBD1. This CDR3 comprises 14 residues. The V gene's germline CDR1 is SNHLY and CDR2 FYNNEI. V shed 4 bases and J 5 bases; nucleotides not matched to a gene: 7. The CDR3 bases are TGTGCCAGCAGTGGCAGGGGGCAGAGCGACGAGCAGTACTTC. Translation: CASSGRGQSDEQYF.

This chain joins TRBV25-1 and TRBJ1-4, with D unclear. In germline, CDR1 is MGHDK, CDR2 SYGVNS. V shed 3 bases and J shed 6 bases, with 11 bases lying between them. CDR3 length: 14 residues. The CDR3 region is CASSERTIHEKLFF. CDR3 sequence (DNA): TGTGCCAGCAGTGAGCGGACGATTCATGAAAAACTGTTTTTT.

This clone was seen repeatedly, ten times or more. V gene TRBV5-4 combines with J gene TRBJ1-4; the D gene is possibly TRBD1 (5 bases). CDR1 and CDR2 (germline): SGHNT, YYREEE (reference sequence). The CDR3 loop spans 13 amino acids. V was clipped by 3 bases and J by 13 bases, with 16 bases between them. CDR3 coding DNA: TGTGCCAGCAGCTCCTTCGGGGGGAGGGGACTGTTTTTT. Translation: CASSSFGGRGLFF.

This chain connects TRBV30 to TRBJ1-5; D ambiguous. The CDR3 spans 13 residues. Germline V gene data show CDR1 as GTSNPN and CDR2 as SVGIG (reference sequence). V was pared by 5 bases and J by 7 bases, with 15 bases between. The CDR3 protein is CAWSLQTGQPQHF. The CDR3 DNA reads as TGTGCCTGGTCCCTTCAAACCGGGCAGCCCCAGCATTTT.

V usage is TRBV19 and J usage is TRBJ1-2; no definite D call. V was cut by 3 bases and J by 4 bases, with 15 bases left in between. Germline CDR1 LNHDA, CDR2 SQIVND (reference sequence). The CDR3 length is 15 residues. CDR3 amino acids: CASSMGGPRPYGYTF. The CDR3 region has the DNA TGTGCCAGTAGTATGGGAGGCCCTCGGCCCTATGGCTACACCTTC.

This clone is a singleton in its sample. CDR3 in DNA: TGTGCCAGCAGACCACAGGGCCCAAAGACCCAGTACTTC. Translating it yields CASRPQGPKTQYF. V is TRBV7-9 and J is TRBJ2-5; tentatively, D is TRBD1 (6 bases). The V gene lost 6 bases and the J gene lost 6 bases, with 14 bases spanning the gap. The CDR3 sequence is 13 residues long. Germline CDR1 reads SEHNR; CDR2 reads FQNEAQ (reference sequence).